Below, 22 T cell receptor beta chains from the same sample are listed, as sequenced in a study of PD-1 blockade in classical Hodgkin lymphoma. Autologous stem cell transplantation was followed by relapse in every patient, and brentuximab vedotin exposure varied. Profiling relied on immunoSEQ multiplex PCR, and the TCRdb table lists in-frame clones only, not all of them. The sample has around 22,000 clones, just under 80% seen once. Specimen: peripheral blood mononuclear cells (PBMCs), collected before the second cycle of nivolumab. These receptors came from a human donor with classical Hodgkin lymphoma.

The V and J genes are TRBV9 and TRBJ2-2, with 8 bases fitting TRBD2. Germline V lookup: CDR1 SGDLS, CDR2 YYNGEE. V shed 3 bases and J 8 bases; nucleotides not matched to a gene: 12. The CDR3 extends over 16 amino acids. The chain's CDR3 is CASSAGGTSPRGELFF. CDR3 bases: TGTGCCAGCAGCGCCGGGGGGACTAGTCCAAGAGGGGAGCTGTTTTTT.

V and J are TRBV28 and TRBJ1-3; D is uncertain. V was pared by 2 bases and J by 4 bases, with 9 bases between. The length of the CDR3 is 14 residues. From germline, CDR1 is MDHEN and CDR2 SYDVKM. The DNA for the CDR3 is TGTGCCAGCAGTTTAAGGGTGAAAGGAAACACCATATATTTT. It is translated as CASSLRVKGNTIYF.

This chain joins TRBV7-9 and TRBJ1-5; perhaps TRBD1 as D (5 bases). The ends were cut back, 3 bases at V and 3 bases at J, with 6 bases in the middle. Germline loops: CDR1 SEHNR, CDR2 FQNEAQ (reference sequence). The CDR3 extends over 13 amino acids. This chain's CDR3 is CASSLTVNQPQHF. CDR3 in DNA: TGTGCCAGCAGCTTGACAGTCAATCAGCCCCAGCATTTT.

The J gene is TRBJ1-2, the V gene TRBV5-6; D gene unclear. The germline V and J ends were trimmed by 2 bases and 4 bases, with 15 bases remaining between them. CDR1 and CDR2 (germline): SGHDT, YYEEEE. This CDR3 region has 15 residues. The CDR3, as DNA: TGTGCCAGCAGCTTACCGGGCCCCGGAGGCTATGGCTACACCTTC. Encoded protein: CASSLPGPGGYGYTF.

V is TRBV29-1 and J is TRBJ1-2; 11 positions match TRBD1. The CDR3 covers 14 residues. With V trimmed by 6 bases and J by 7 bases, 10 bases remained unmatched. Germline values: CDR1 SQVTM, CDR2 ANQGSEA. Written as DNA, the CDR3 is TGCAGCGTGGCGGACAGGGGGCGTATGGGTGGCTACACCTTC. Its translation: CSVADRGRMGGYTF.

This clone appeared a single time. The CDR3 protein is CASSLANTEAFF. The DNA of the CDR3 is TGTGCCAGTAGTCTAGCTAACACTGAAGCTTTCTTT. The V call is TRBV19, the J call TRBJ1-1; D unclear. Per germline, CDR1 LNHDA and CDR2 SQIVND (reference sequence). This CDR3 comprises 12 residues. V lost 5 bases and J 2 bases, leaving 6 bases between the germline ends.

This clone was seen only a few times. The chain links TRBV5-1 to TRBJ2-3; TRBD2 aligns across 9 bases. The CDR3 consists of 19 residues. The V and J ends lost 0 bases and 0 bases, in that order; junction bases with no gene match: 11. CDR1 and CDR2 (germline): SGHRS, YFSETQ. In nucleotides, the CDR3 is TGCGCCAGCAGCTTGGAAGTGCGGGGGGGCGGAACCAGCACAGATACGCAGTATTTT. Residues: CASSLEVRGGGTSTDTQYF.

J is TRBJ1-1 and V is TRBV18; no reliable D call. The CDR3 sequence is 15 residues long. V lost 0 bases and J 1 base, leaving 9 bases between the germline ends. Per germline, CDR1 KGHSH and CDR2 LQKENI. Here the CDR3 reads CASSPPSKQNTEAFF. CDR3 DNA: TGTGCCAGCTCACCACCTAGTAAACAGAACACTGAAGCTTTCTTT.

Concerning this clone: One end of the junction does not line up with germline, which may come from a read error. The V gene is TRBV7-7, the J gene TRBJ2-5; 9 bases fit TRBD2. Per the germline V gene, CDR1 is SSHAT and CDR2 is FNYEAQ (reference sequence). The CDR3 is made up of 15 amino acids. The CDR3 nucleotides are TGTGCTAGCAGCGAAACTAGCGGGCGAGAAGAGACCCAGTACTTC. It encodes CASSETSGREETQYF.

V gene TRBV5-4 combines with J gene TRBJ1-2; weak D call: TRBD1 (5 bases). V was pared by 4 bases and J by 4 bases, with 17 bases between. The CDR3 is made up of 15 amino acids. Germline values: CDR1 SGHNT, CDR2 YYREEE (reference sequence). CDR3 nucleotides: TGTGCCAGCAGCCAAGAAAGAGACAGTGGCTATGGCTACACCTTC. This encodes CASSQERDSGYGYTF.

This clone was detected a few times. The CDR3 bases are TGCGCCAGCAGCTTGGAAGGGGCGGATGGCTACACCTTC. Protein: CASSLEGADGYTF. The chain carries TRBV5-1 and TRBJ1-2, with TRBD1 as a possible D gene (5 bases). The V gene lost 0 bases and the J gene lost 6 bases, with 9 bases spanning the gap. There are 13 residues in the CDR3. Germline CDR1 and CDR2: SGHRS and YFSETQ.

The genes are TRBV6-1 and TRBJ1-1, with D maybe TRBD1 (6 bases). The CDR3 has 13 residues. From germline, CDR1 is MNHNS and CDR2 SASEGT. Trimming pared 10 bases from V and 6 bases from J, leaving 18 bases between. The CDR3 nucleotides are TGTGCCACCAGGCCCGGGGGGCGGCCTGAAGCTTTCTTT. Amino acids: CATRPGGRPEAFF.

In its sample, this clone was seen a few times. The CDR3 nucleotides read TGCGCCAGCAGCTTGAACTCTGGGATCGGTTCACCCCTCCACTTT. It translates to CASSLNSGIGSPLHF. The V gene is TRBV5-1, the J gene TRBJ1-6; D ambiguous. V lost 1 base, J lost 9 bases, and 14 bases lay in between. The germline CDR1 and CDR2 sequences are SGHRS and YFSETQ. CDR3 length: 15 amino acids.

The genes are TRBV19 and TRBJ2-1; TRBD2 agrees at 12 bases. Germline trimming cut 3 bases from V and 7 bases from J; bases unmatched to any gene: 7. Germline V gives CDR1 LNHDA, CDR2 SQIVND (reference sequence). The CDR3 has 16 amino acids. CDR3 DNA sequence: TGTGCCAGTAGTATTCCGCCTAGCGGGAGGGGAAATGAGCAGTTCTTC. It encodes CASSIPPSGRGNEQFF.

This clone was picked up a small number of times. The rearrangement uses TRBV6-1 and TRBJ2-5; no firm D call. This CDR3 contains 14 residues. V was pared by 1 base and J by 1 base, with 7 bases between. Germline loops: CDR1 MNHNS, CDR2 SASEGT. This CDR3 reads CASSEGPVQETQYF. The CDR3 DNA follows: TGTGCCAGCAGTGAAGGTCCAGTCCAAGAGACCCAGTACTTC.

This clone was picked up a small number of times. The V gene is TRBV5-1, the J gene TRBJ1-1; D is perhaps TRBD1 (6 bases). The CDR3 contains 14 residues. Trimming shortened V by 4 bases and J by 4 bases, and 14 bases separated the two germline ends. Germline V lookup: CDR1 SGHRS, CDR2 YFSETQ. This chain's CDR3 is CASSLQGGATEAFF. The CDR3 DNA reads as TGCGCCAGCAGCCTACAGGGTGGGGCCACTGAAGCTTTCTTT.

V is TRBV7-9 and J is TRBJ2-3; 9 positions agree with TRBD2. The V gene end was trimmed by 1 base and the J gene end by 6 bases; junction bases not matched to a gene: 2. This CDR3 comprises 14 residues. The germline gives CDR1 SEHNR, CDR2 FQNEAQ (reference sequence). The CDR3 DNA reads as TGTGCCAGCAGCTTAGGGACTAGCGTCGATACGCAGTATTTT. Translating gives CASSLGTSVDTQYF. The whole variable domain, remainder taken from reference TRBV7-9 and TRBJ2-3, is DTGVSQNPRHKITKRGQNVTFRCDPISEHNRLYWYRQTLGQGPEFLTYFQNEAQLEKSRLLSDRFSAERPKGSFSTLEIQRTEQGDSAMYLCASSLGTSVDTQYFGPGTRLTVL.

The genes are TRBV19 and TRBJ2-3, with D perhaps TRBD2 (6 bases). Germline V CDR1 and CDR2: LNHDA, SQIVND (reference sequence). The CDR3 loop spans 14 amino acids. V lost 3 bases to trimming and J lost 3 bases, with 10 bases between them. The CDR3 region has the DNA TGTGCCAGTAGTATCGGGGGAAGGACAGATACGCAGTATTTT. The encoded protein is CASSIGGRTDTQYF.

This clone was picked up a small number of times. For the CDR3, the DNA is TGTGCCAGTAGTATAGATCTCACCCCCCGGGGCGAACAGCCCCAGCATTTT. Its protein product is CASSIDLTPRGEQPQHF. The genes are TRBV19 and TRBJ1-5; a weak D match, TRBD1 (5 bases). Germline lookup yields CDR1 LNHDA and CDR2 SQIVND (reference sequence). V lost 0 bases to trimming and J lost 7 bases, with 19 bases between them. The CDR3 has 17 residues.

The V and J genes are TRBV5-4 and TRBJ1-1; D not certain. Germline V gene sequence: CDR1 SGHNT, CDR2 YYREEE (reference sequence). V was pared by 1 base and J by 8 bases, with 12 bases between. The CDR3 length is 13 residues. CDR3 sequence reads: CASSLSGIREAFF. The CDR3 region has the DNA TGTGCCAGCAGCTTGTCCGGGATAAGGGAAGCTTTCTTT. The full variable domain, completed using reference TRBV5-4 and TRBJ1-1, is ETGVTQSPTHLIKTRGQQVTLRCSSQSGHNTVSWYQQALGQGPQFIFQYYREEENGRGNFPPRFSGLQFPNYSSELNVNALELDDSALYLCASSLSGIREAFFGQGTRLTVV.

The CDR3 sequence: CASRSTGEYNEQFF. The CDR3 nucleotides read TGTGCCAGCAGATCTACAGGGGAGTACAATGAGCAGTTCTTC. The V and J genes are TRBV6-1 and TRBJ2-1; TRBD1 agrees at 7 bases. Germline V CDR1 and CDR2: MNHNS, SASEGT. V lost 6 bases, J lost 4 bases, and 6 bases stayed unmatched. CDR3 length: 14 amino acids.

CDR3 amino acids: CASSLDGTGVYEQYF. The CDR3 DNA is TGCGCCAGCAGCTTGGACGGGACAGGGGTCTACGAGCAGTACTTC. The chain joins TRBV5-1 to TRBJ2-7; the match to TRBD1 covers 10 bases. Germline CDR1 is SGHRS and CDR2 is YFSETQ. The CDR3 runs 15 residues. Trimming at V came to 0 bases and at J to 3 bases, leaving 3 bases not matched to a gene.